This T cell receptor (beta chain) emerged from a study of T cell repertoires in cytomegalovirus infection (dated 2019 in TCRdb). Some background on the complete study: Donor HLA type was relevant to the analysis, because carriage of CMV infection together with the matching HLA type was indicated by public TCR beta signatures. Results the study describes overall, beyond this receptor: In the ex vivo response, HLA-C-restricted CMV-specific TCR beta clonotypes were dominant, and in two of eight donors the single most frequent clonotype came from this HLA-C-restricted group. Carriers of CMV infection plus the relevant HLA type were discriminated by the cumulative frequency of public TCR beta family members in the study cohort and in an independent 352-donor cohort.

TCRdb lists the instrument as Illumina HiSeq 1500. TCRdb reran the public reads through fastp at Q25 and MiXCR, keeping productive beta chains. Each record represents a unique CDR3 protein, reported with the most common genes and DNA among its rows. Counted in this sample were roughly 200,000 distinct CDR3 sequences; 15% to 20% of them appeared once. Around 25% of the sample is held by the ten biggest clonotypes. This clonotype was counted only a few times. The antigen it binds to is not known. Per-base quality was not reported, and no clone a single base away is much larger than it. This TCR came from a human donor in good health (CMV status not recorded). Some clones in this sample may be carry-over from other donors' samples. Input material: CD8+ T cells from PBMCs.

The CDR3 here reads CATSSVQASTEAFF. The sequence in DNA is TGTGCCACCAGCTCCGTGCAGGCGAGCACTGAAGCTTTCTTT. The chain uses TRBV15 and TRBJ1-1, with no D gene named confidently. V was cut back by 5 bases and J by 4 bases, leaving a gap of 14 bases between them. The germline V gene encodes CDR1 LNHNV and CDR2 YYDKDF (reference sequence). The CDR3 spans 14 residues, from the cysteine through the phenylalanine. Only the CDR3 DNA stays, 42 bases, in frame from base 1. Reference TRBV15 and TRBJ1-1 genes cover what lies past the CDR3, so the full variable domain is DAMVIQNPRYQVTQFGKPVTLSCSQTLNHNVMYWYQQKSSQAPKLLFHYYDKDFNNEADTPDNFQSRRPNTSFCFLDIRSPGLGDTAMYLCATSSVQASTEAFFGQGTRLTVV.